This T cell receptor (beta chain) was documented in a study of CD8 T cells in ankylosing spondylitis. The study, taken as a whole, reports: Blood of patients with ankylosing spondylitis appeared to be characterized by a TCR beta motif of eight or nine highly homologous variants.

In the case of this clonotype: Its antigen is currently unknown.

Deletions cut 2 bases from V and 1 base from J, with 17 bases between. Germline V CDR1 and CDR2: DFQATT, SNEGSKA (reference sequence). CDR3 size: 17 residues. Making the TCR beta libraries involved quantitative 5'-RACE with molecular barcodes. Each CDR3 protein is one row after TCRdb ran MiXCR on the 5' RACE reads. The sample lists 330,000 or so distinct CDR3 sequences, roughly 8% occurring once. What was sequenced was blood, either unsorted or a sorted T cell fraction (not recorded which). This chain uses TRBV20-1 with TRBJ2-2, with D possibly matching TRBD1 (6 bases). This clonotype was sampled from a male donor with ankylosing spondylitis. The CDR3 region has the DNA TGCAGTGCTAGAATCACTCGGGCACAGGGGAACACCGGGGAGCTGTTTTTT. Amino acid sequence: CSARITRAQGNTGELFF.